This TCR beta chain was sequenced for a study of blood T cells in healthy people across ages. CDR1 and CDR2 from the germline V gene are DFQATT and SNEGSKA (reference sequence). This CDR3 has 12 residues. V was pared by 5 bases and J by 4 bases, with 9 bases between. Alongside a J-beta primer mix, a sample-barcoded 5' primer served in a second PCR lasting roughly 7 to 11 cycles. Via MiXCR, TCRdb re-called the 5' RACE reads, giving one row per CDR3 protein. The sample carries over a million distinct CDR3 sequences, under 30% recorded once. In addition, the sample was reused for a study of T cells of mothers and their children.

The sequence was collected from a girl aged 2 to 9 in good health. Source material: blood. The V call is TRBV20-1, the J call TRBJ2-1; D is unresolved. The CDR3 loop reads CSASPTYNEQFF. In DNA, the CDR3 is TGCAGTGCTTCTCCGACTTACAATGAGCAGTTCTTC.